This entry lists 5 T cell receptor beta chains sequenced from one sample in a study of T cell changes during pregnancy in multiple sclerosis. Clones were read by immunoSEQ multiplex PCR, and TCRdb kept only the in-frame ones, dropping some. The repertoire holds approximately 52,000 clones, with 80% to 95% as singletons. The input for sequencing was CD4+ T cells from peripheral blood mononuclear cells, taken in the third trimester of pregnancy. These receptors came from a female donor with multiple sclerosis, enrolled in a pregnancy study.

A few counts support this clone. This chain connects TRBV6-1 to TRBJ1-1; D remains ambiguous. V was shortened by 6 bases and J by 6 bases, with 8 bases between the two germline ends. Looked up from germline, CDR1 is MNHNS and CDR2 is SASEGT. CDR3 length equals 11 residues. The CDR3 coding sequence is TGTGCCAGCAGGCTAGAATCTGAAGCTTTCTTT. Protein sequence: CASRLESEAFF.

This clone was picked up one time. This chain joins TRBV7-6 and TRBJ2-2; 12 bases line up with TRBD2. This CDR3 has 14 amino acids. Trimming removed 8 bases from V and 7 bases from J; junction bases left unmatched: 5. CDR1 SGHVS and CDR2 FNYEAQ come from the germline V gene. The CDR3 region has the DNA TGTGCCAGCGGGGGACTAGCGGGCGTCGGGGAGCTGTTTTTT. Its protein is CASGGLAGVGELFF.

The V call is TRBV9, the J call TRBJ2-1, with D perhaps matching TRBD2 (6 bases). Germline V gene sequence: CDR1 SGDLS, CDR2 YYNGEE. Trimming shortened V by 0 bases and J by 4 bases, and 17 bases separated the two germline ends. The CDR3 covers 17 residues. The CDR3 DNA reads as TGTGCCAGCAGCGTAGGAGGTAGCGGACTAAATTACAATGAGCAGTTCTTC. Translating gives CASSVGGSGLNYNEQFF.

The genes are TRBV19 and TRBJ1-2; TRBD1 matches 7 bases. Trimming took 8 bases from V and 2 from J; bases not matched to a gene: 5. In germline, CDR1 is LNHDA, CDR2 SQIVND (reference sequence). The CDR3 extends over 13 amino acids. The CDR3 reads CASSGGNNYGYTF. CDR3 DNA sequence: TGTGCCAGTTCAGGGGGAAACAACTATGGCTACACCTTC. The full variable domain, in which reference TRBV19 and TRBJ1-2 provide the parts outside the CDR3, is DGGITQSPKYLFRKEGQNVTLSCEQNLNHDAMYWYRQDPGQGLRLIYYSQIVNDFQKGDIAEGYSVSREKKESFPLTVTSAQKNPTAFYLCASSGGNNYGYTFGSGTRLTVV.

V and J are TRBV5-5 and TRBJ2-3, with D possibly being TRBD1 (6 bases). V was cut by 5 bases and J by 0 bases, with 16 bases left in between. CDR1 is SGHKS and CDR2 is YYEKEE in the germline V gene (reference sequence). The CDR3 has 16 amino acids. Written as DNA, the CDR3 is TGTGCCAGCAGGGATAGTCGGACAGATAGCACAGATACGCAGTATTTT. Translating it yields CASRDSRTDSTDTQYF.